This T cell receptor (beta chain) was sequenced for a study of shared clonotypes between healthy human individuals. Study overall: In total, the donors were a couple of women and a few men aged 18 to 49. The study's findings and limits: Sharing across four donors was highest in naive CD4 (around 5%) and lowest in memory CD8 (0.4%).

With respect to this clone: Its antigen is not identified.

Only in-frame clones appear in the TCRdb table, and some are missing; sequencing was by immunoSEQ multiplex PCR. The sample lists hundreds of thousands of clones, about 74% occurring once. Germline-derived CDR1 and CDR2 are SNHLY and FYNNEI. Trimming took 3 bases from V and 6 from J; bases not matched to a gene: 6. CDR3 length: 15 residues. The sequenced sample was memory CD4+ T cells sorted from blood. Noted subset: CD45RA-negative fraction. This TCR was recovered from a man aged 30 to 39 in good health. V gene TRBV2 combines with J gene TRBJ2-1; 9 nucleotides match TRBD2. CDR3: CASSEGLAGSNEQFF. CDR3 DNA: TGTGCCAGCAGTGAGGGACTAGCTGGGAGCAATGAGCAGTTCTTC.